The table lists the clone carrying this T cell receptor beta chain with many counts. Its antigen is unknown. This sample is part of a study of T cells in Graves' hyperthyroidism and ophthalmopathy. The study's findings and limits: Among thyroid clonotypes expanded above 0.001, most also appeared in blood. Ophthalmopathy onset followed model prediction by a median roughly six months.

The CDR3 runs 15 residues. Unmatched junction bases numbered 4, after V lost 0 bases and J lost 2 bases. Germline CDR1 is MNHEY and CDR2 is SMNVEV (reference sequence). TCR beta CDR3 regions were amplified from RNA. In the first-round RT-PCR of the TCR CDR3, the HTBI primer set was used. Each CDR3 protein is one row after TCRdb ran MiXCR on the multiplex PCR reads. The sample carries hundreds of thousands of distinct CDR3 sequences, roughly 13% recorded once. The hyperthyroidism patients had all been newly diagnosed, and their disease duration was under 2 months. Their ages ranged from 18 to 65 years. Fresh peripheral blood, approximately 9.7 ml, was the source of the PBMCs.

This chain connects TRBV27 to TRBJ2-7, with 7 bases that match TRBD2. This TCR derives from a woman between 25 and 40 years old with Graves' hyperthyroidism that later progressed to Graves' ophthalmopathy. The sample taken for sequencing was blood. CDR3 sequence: CASSLSGGTTYEQYF. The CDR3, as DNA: TGTGCCAGCAGTTTATCGGGCGGGACTACCTACGAGCAGTACTTC.